The T cell receptor (beta chain) described here comes from a study of a mutant IDH1 vaccine in newly diagnosed glioma. Study-level information: Patients' prior therapy spanned radiotherapy, temozolomide, or both; most underwent both.

Regarding the study as a whole: Pseudoprogression apparently lacked any relation to changes in top peripheral T cell clonotypes.

The CDR3 consists of 18 residues. V shed 0 bases and J 6 bases; nucleotides not matched to a gene: 12. Per the germline V gene, CDR1 is SGDLS and CDR2 is YYNGEE. Turning to this clone: Its target is not known.

Stated time point: week 35, safety follow-up. In the vaccine, a single dose held 300 ug of the mutant IDH1 20-mer peptide, along with topical imiquimod. New WHO grade 3 or 4 astrocytomas that were IDH1-mutant and ATRX-lost had been found in donors. The repertoire was sequenced with immunoSEQ multiplex PCR; TCRdb's copy has only in-frame clones and lacks some. The profile shows 35,000 to 45,000 clones, around 91% of them singletons. This receptor was identified in a man aged 35 to 55 with glioma. The starting material was PBMCs, obtained from a glioma patient whose treatment included an IDH1 peptide vaccine. V usage is TRBV9 and J usage is TRBJ2-7; TRBD2 agrees at 13 bases. The CDR3 loop reads CASSVGTSGSGPSSEQYF. As DNA, the CDR3 is TGTGCCAGCAGCGTAGGGACTAGCGGGAGTGGGCCCTCAAGCGAGCAGTACTTC. Drawing the rest from reference TRBV9 and TRBJ2-7, the complete variable domain is DSGVTQTPKHLITATGQRVTLRCSPRSGDLSVYWYQQSLDQGLQFLIQYYNGEERAKGNILERFSAQQFPDLHSELNLSSLELGDSALYFCASSVGTSGSGPSSEQYFGPGTRLTVT.